The 22 T cell receptor beta chains reported below all come from one sample, sequenced in a study of blood T cell repertoires in COVID-19. Some clones are missing from TCRdb's copy, which holds only in-frame ones; the method was immunoSEQ multiplex PCR. Seen here are around 300,000 clones, around 90% observed once, and the top ten hold 0.94%. The sample consisted of peripheral blood. Every receptor here comes from a woman aged 40-49 years who had recovered from COVID-19.

The genes are TRBV10-3 and TRBJ2-2, with 9 nucleotides matching TRBD1. The ends lost 6 bases at V and 1 base at J; junction bases unmatched: 3. The CDR3 is 15 residues long. Germline lookup yields CDR1 ENHRY and CDR2 SYGVKD. The CDR3 here is CAIRGDRENTGELFF. CDR3 coding DNA: TGTGCCATCAGGGGGGACAGGGAGAACACCGGGGAGCTGTTTTTT.

J is TRBJ2-3 and V is TRBV15, with D tentatively TRBD1 (6 bases). The CDR3 has 15 amino acids. Looked up from germline, CDR1 is LNHNV and CDR2 is YYDKDF (reference sequence). V lost 0 bases and J 3 bases, leaving 10 bases between the germline ends. The CDR3 region is CATSREQGRTDTQYF. The DNA of the CDR3 is TGTGCCACCAGCAGAGAACAGGGCAGAACAGATACGCAGTATTTT.

The chain is built from TRBV12-5 and TRBJ1-6; D perhaps matches TRBD1 (5 bases). This CDR3 contains 14 residues. CDR1 is LGHNT and CDR2 is FRNRAP in the germline V gene. Trimming left V 5 bases short and J 10 bases short, with 15 bases between. CDR3 loop: CASGKSGMGSPLHF. The CDR3, as DNA: TGTGCTAGTGGTAAATCAGGGATGGGATCACCCCTCCACTTT.

The chain couples TRBV30 to TRBJ2-3; D is undetermined. In germline, CDR1 is GTSNPN, CDR2 SVGIG (reference sequence). The CDR3 consists of 14 residues. The ends were cut back, 1 base at V and 1 base at J, with 9 bases in the middle. In DNA, the CDR3 is TGTGCCTGGAGTGGAGTAACAGGCACAGATACGCAGTATTTT. The encoded protein is CAWSGVTGTDTQYF.

The chain has TRBV6-5 and TRBJ2-2; tentatively, D is TRBD2 (7 bases). The CDR3 has 14 amino acids. The germline V and J ends were trimmed by 7 bases and 3 bases, with 12 bases remaining between them. Germline V CDR1 and CDR2: MNHEY, SVGAGI. The CDR3 region has the DNA TGTGCCAGCAAGGGGGGGGTGGACACCGGGGAGCTGTTTTTT. This gives the protein CASKGGVDTGELFF.

The chain combines TRBV27 with TRBJ2-5; 9 bases match TRBD2. J gave up 5 bases and V 7 bases, and 11 bases lay outside the gene matches. This CDR3 region has 15 residues. Germline assignment: CDR1 MNHEY and CDR2 SMNVEV (reference sequence). The CDR3: CASTPGGLAGETQYF. The DNA for the CDR3 is TGTGCCAGCACACCCGGGGGACTAGCCGGGGAGACCCAGTACTTC.

The chain couples TRBV10-2 to TRBJ2-7, with D possibly matching TRBD1 (6 bases). CDR1 is WSHSY and CDR2 is SAAADI in the germline V gene. This CDR3 has 15 residues. V lost 9 bases to trimming and J lost 2 bases, with 20 bases between them. CDR3 sequence reads: CASKSKTGTPYEQYF. CDR3 DNA sequence: TGCGCCAGTAAGAGTAAAACCGGGACACCCTACGAGCAGTACTTC.

The V call is TRBV12-3 or TRBV12-4, the J call TRBJ1-1; D gene unclear. Deletions cut 6 bases from V and 5 bases from J, with 10 bases between. The CDR3 is 12 residues long. CDR3 in amino acids: CASRRLRTEAFF. The DNA of the CDR3 is TGTGCCAGCAGACGTCTGCGGACTGAAGCTTTCTTT.

This chain links TRBV28 with TRBJ2-2; 9 nucleotides line up with TRBD2. V lost 5 bases to trimming and J lost 4 bases; unmatched junction nucleotides: 5. Per germline, CDR1 MDHEN and CDR2 SYDVKM. The CDR3 runs 15 residues. The CDR3: CASSPLSGGTGELFF. The CDR3 DNA reads as TGTGCCAGCAGTCCCCTTAGCGGGGGCACCGGGGAGCTGTTTTTT.

The chain combines TRBV30 with TRBJ1-1; tentatively, D is TRBD1 (5 bases). From germline, CDR1 is GTSNPN and CDR2 SVGIG (reference sequence). The CDR3 is 13 amino acids. Trimming shortened V by 5 bases and J by 6 bases, and 16 bases separated the two germline ends. CDR3 bases: TGTGCCTGGTCCGATGGGGCCGCCGCTGAAGCTTTCTTT. Residues: CAWSDGAAAEAFF.

This clone has just one count. The chain carries TRBV7-8 and TRBJ2-5; 11 bases match TRBD2. Germline loops: CDR1 SGHVS, CDR2 FQNEAQ. The junction had 9 bases not matched to a gene; V was cut back by 3 bases and J by 3 bases. The CDR3 contains 17 residues. Written as DNA, the CDR3 is TGTGCCAGCAGCTTGCCGATGGGACTAGCGGAGGAAGAGACCCAGTACTTC. Protein product: CASSLPMGLAEEETQYF.

The gene calls are TRBV9 and TRBJ1-4; TRBD1 might be the D (5 bases). The V gene lost 2 bases and the J gene lost 3 bases, with 11 bases spanning the gap. The CDR3 runs to 15 residues. Germline V lookup: CDR1 SGDLS, CDR2 YYNGEE. For the CDR3, the DNA is TGTGCCAGCAGCGTCCAGGGTGGTGCTAATGAAAAACTGTTTTTT. Protein product: CASSVQGGANEKLFF.

The chain is built from TRBV5-6 and TRBJ2-3; 11 bases are a match to TRBD1. V trimming: 4 bases; J trimming: 7 bases; junction bases outside the gene matches: 8. Germline V gene data show CDR1 as SGHDT and CDR2 as YYEEEE. The CDR3 totals 15 residues. In DNA form, the CDR3 reads TGTGCCAGCAGCCCCCGGACAGGGGGCGGATATACGCAGTATTTT. Protein sequence: CASSPRTGGGYTQYF.

This clone showed up just once. The chain is built from TRBV4-1 and TRBJ2-2; 7 nucleotides line up with TRBD1. The CDR3 spans 13 residues. V lost 0 bases to trimming and J lost 15 bases; unmatched junction nucleotides: 7. Germline V gene sequence: CDR1 MGHRA, CDR2 YSYEKL. This chain's CDR3 is CASSQDLGTEVFF. The CDR3 bases are TGCGCCAGCAGCCAAGATCTAGGGACAGAGGTGTTTTTT.

The chain is built from TRBV7-2 and TRBJ2-1, with 8 nucleotides matching TRBD2. Germline lookup yields CDR1 SGHTA and CDR2 FQGNSA. The length of the CDR3 is 13 residues. V lost 6 bases to trimming and J lost 9 bases; unmatched junction nucleotides: 7. CDR3 sequence (DNA): TGTGCCAGCAGTAATCGGGAGGGCGCTGAGCAGTTCTTC. This sequence encodes CASSNREGAEQFF.

The chain recombines TRBV27 with TRBJ1-6; weak D call: TRBD1 (6 bases). The germline V gene encodes CDR1 MNHEY and CDR2 SMNVEV (reference sequence). V lost 5 bases and J 8 bases, leaving 16 bases between the germline ends. This CDR3 is built from 15 residues. The CDR3 region has the DNA TGTGCCAGCAGTGTCCAACAGGGCTTTGATTCACCCCTCCACTTT. Its translation: CASSVQQGFDSPLHF.

The gene calls are TRBV2 and TRBJ2-5; weak D call: TRBD2 (6 bases). The CDR3 is 14 residues long. The germline gives CDR1 SNHLY, CDR2 FYNNEI. Trimming removed 2 bases at V and 2 bases at J, with 9 bases between. CDR3 protein: CASSERGFQETQYF. In DNA form, the CDR3 reads TGTGCCAGCAGTGAACGGGGGTTTCAAGAGACCCAGTACTTC.

In this sample, this clone turned up once. V is TRBV5-4 and J is TRBJ1-1; 9 bases fit TRBD1. CDR1 and CDR2 from the germline V gene are SGHNT and YYREEE (reference sequence). J was trimmed by 4 bases and V by 0 bases; bases with no gene match: 7. The CDR3 has 16 residues. The CDR3 here is CASSLDRGQGITEAFF. CDR3 DNA sequence: TGTGCCAGCAGCTTGGACAGGGGGCAAGGAATCACTGAAGCTTTCTTT.

Here the CDR3 reads CASSVRVVRDRDRGEQFF. In nucleotides, the CDR3 is TGTGCCAGCAGCGTAAGGGTGGTCCGGGACAGGGACCGCGGTGAGCAGTTCTTC. This rearrangement joins TRBV14 to TRBJ2-1, with 9 bases fitting TRBD1. CDR3 length: 18 amino acids. The V gene end was trimmed by 5 bases and the J gene end by 9 bases; junction bases not matched to a gene: 20. CDR1 and CDR2 from the germline V gene are SGHDN and FVKESK.

With respect to this clone: Other nucleotide sequences from this sample produce the same CDR3. The chain carries TRBV27 and TRBJ1-2; TRBD1 matches at 8 bases. Trimming removed 2 bases from V and 8 bases from J; junction bases left unmatched: 4. The germline V gene encodes CDR1 MNHEY and CDR2 SMNVEV (reference sequence). The CDR3 is 13 amino acids. CDR3 DNA: TGTGCCAGCAGTTTAACAGGGGGGTACGGCTACACCTTC. The encoded protein is CASSLTGGYGYTF.

The chain couples TRBV7-9 to TRBJ1-1; 7 bases map to TRBD1. V dropped 7 bases and J dropped 11; count of bases not matched to a gene: 7. Germline V CDR1 and CDR2: SEHNR, FQNEAQ (reference sequence). CDR3 size: 11 residues. The CDR3 loop is CASTPDRTAFF. In DNA, the CDR3 is TGTGCCAGCACCCCGGACAGGACGGCTTTCTTT.

V and J are TRBV27 and TRBJ2-1, with 10 bases fitting TRBD1. The germline V gene encodes CDR1 MNHEY and CDR2 SMNVEV (reference sequence). Trimming took 3 bases from V and 9 from J; bases not matched to a gene: 8. CDR3 length equals 15 residues. This chain's CDR3 is CASSFIGQGVGEQFF. DNA of the CDR3: TGTGCCAGCAGTTTCATCGGACAGGGGGTGGGTGAGCAGTTCTTC.